This T cell receptor beta chain appears in the sequencing data of a study of blood T cell repertoires in COVID-19. Per the authors' pipeline: Reference gene primer amplification gave estimated nucleated cell counts. TCRdb's table, derived via immunoSEQ multiplex PCR, lists solely in-frame clones and lacks some. The V and J calls and clone size are taken from that table; D and trimming were inferred from the DNA. The repertoire consists of around 300,000 clones, with just under 85% occurring once and the leading ten covering around 3.7%. V was shortened by 4 bases and J by 7 bases, with 9 bases between the two germline ends. Per the germline V gene, CDR1 is SGHRS and CDR2 is YFSETQ. The CDR3 extends over 11 amino acids.

Sequencing was carried out using peripheral blood. This sequence was found in a woman aged 50 to 65 with active or convalescent COVID-19. The gene calls are TRBV5-1 and TRBJ2-7; a possible D gene is TRBD1 (6 bases). CDR3 loop: CASSADREQYF. CDR3 sequence (DNA): TGCGCCAGCAGCGCCGACAGGGAGCAGTACTTC.